Presented here are 10 T cell receptor beta chains from one specimen sequenced in a study of blood T cell repertoires in COVID-19. TCRdb's copy holds only in-frame clones and misses some; the assay was immunoSEQ multiplex PCR. The table shows around 20,000 clones, with 75% to 95% occurring only once. The sequenced material came from peripheral blood. Receptor source: a man between 65 and 85 years old with active COVID-19.

This clone occurred a few times. The rearrangement links TRBV5-6 to TRBJ1-1; D is undetermined. Germline loops: CDR1 SGHDT, CDR2 YYEEEE. The CDR3 covers 13 residues. V was cut by 1 base and J by 2 bases, with 6 bases left in between. CDR3 DNA sequence: TGTGCCAGCAGCTTGTACTCAAACACTGAAGCTTTCTTT. This sequence encodes CASSLYSNTEAFF.

This chain uses TRBV28 with TRBJ1-1; 8 bases agree with TRBD1. This CDR3 comprises 14 residues. Unmatched junction bases numbered 4, after V lost 4 bases and J lost 3 bases. Per germline, CDR1 MDHEN and CDR2 SYDVKM. The DNA for the CDR3 is TGTGCCAGCAGTTCGTACAGGGGGTACACTGAAGCTTTCTTT. Its translation: CASSSYRGYTEAFF.

CDR3 nucleotide sequence: TGTGCCAGCAGTGACGGAGCGGGAGGTTCCTACGAGCAGTACTTC. This gives the protein CASSDGAGGSYEQYF. V gene TRBV2 combines with J gene TRBJ2-7; 9 nucleotides agree with TRBD2. In germline, CDR1 is SNHLY, CDR2 FYNNEI. V was clipped by 3 bases and J by 1 base; unmatched bases: 4. This CDR3 spans 15 amino acids.

The chain is built from TRBV25-1 and TRBJ2-7, with D possibly being TRBD1 (6 bases). The germline gives CDR1 MGHDK, CDR2 SYGVNS. The CDR3 contains 14 residues. V shed 4 bases and J shed 0 bases, with 10 bases lying between them. In nucleotides, the CDR3 is TGTGCCAGCAGTGCTCGACAGGACTCCTACGAGCAGTACTTC. It yields the protein CASSARQDSYEQYF.

The J gene is TRBJ1-2, the V gene TRBV28; 7 nucleotides line up with TRBD1. V was clipped by 6 bases and J by 4 bases; unmatched bases: 2. This CDR3 is 12 amino acids long. Germline values: CDR1 MDHEN, CDR2 SYDVKM. CDR3 DNA: TGTGCCAGCAGCCGGGACAGCTATGGCTACACCTTC. Encoded protein: CASSRDSYGYTF.

This clone was found a few times. The V call is TRBV5-8, the J call TRBJ2-1; 12 bases map to TRBD2. V lost 2 bases, J lost 4 bases, and 4 bases stayed unmatched. This CDR3 comprises 16 residues. Germline V gene data show CDR1 as SGHTS and CDR2 as YDEGEE. The CDR3 region is CASSFTTSGGYNEQFF. The CDR3 region has the DNA TGTGCCAGCAGCTTTACGACTAGCGGGGGTTACAATGAGCAGTTCTTC.

V is TRBV6-2 or TRBV6-3 and J is TRBJ1-1; no definite D call. There are 13 residues in the CDR3. V dropped 2 bases and J dropped 5 bases, with 9 bases sitting between them. Germline loops: CDR1 MNHEY, CDR2 SVGEGT. CDR3 sequence reads: CASSYRKETEAFF. For the CDR3, the DNA is TGTGCCAGCAGTTACCGTAAGGAGACTGAAGCTTTCTTT.

The V gene is TRBV27, the J gene TRBJ2-1, with TRBD2 identical over 7 bases. Germline-derived CDR1 and CDR2 are MNHEY and SMNVEV (reference sequence). J gave up 5 bases and V 3 bases, and 10 bases lay outside the gene matches. The CDR3 is 16 residues long. The CDR3 coding sequence is TGTGCCAGCAGTTTCCGAGCGACGGGAGGCCACAATGAGCAGTTCTTC. Its translation: CASSFRATGGHNEQFF.

The chain has TRBV29-1 and TRBJ2-7, with 7 bases identical to TRBD2. Trimming removed 5 bases from V and 2 bases from J; junction bases left unmatched: 6. Germline assignment: CDR1 SQVTM and CDR2 ANQGSEA. The CDR3 contains 13 residues. CDR3 protein: CSVSGTTAYEQYF. CDR3 DNA: TGCAGCGTTTCCGGGACTACGGCCTACGAGCAGTACTTC.

The rearrangement joins TRBV5-1 to TRBJ2-1; TRBD2 matches 7 bases. Germline CDR1 SGHRS, CDR2 YFSETQ. The CDR3 totals 16 residues. V shed 0 bases and J 8 bases; nucleotides not matched to a gene: 11. CDR3 in amino acids: CASSLALGGSKDEQFF. Here the CDR3 DNA reads TGCGCCAGCAGCTTGGCCTTGGGCGGGAGTAAGGATGAGCAGTTCTTC. Variable domain in full (rest from reference TRBV5-1 and TRBJ2-1): KAGVTQTPRYLIKTRGQQVTLSCSPISGHRSVSWYQQTPGQGLQFLFEYFSETQRNKGNFPGRFSGRQFSNSRSEMNVSTLELGDSALYLCASSLALGGSKDEQFFGPGTRLTVL.